The 9 T cell receptor beta chains in this list originate from one sample, sequenced in a study of CD4 and CD8 cells across lung adenocarcinoma regions. TCRdb re-derived calls from the PCR reads in MiXCR, one entry per CDR3 protein. The sample contains 11,000 or so distinct CDR3 sequences, 53% of which appear only once. The sample was CD8+ T cells from the center of a lung tumor. The receptors were sampled from a female donor with lung adenocarcinoma. The CD4 and CD8 labels of this study may be unreliable.

The chain is built from TRBV11-3 and TRBJ2-5, with 7 bases lining up with TRBD1. The better agreement between TRBJ2-7 and the DNA end casts doubt on the J call. Per germline, CDR1 SGHNT and CDR2 YENEEA. CDR3 length: 14 amino acids. CDR3 residues: CASSSHRGTYEQYF. The CDR3 DNA is TGTGCCAGCAGCTCCCACAGGGGAACCTACGAGCAGTACTTC.

J is TRBJ2-1 and V is TRBV11-2, with D unclear. Trimming removed 6 bases at V and 4 bases at J, with 10 bases between. Germline lookup yields CDR1 SGHAT and CDR2 FQNNGV. The CDR3 extends over 13 amino acids. DNA of the CDR3: TGTGCCAGCAGTGGATCTAGATACAATGAGCAGTTCTTC. Translation: CASSGSRYNEQFF.

The genes are TRBV6-1 and TRBJ1-1, with TRBD1 as a possible D gene (6 bases). CDR1 is MNHNS and CDR2 is SASEGT in the germline V gene. The CDR3 sequence is 13 residues long. V gave up 7 bases and J gave up 7 bases, with 16 bases separating them. DNA of the CDR3: TGTGCCAGCATCTCCGGGGGGGCGCTTGAAGCTTTCTTT. It is translated as CASISGGALEAFF.

By share of the sample, this clonotype is medium-sized. The chain uses TRBV6-1 and TRBJ1-2, with a possible D match to TRBD1 (6 bases). The CDR3 contains 13 residues. Per the germline V gene, CDR1 is MNHNS and CDR2 is SASEGT. The V end was cut by 11 bases, the J end by 0 bases, with 13 bases between. CDR3 protein: CAVQGTTNYGYTF. CDR3 nucleotides: TGTGCCGTCCAAGGGACAACTAACTATGGCTACACCTTC.

By share, this clonotype counts as medium-sized. The J gene is TRBJ2-3, the V gene TRBV6-1; 9 bases are shared with TRBD2. Losses at the gene ends were 6 bases for V and 0 bases for J; bases not matched to a gene: 16. The CDR3 is 19 amino acids. The germline gives CDR1 MNHNS, CDR2 SASEGT. Here the CDR3 reads CASRGISGGQPRSTDTQYF. CDR3 DNA sequence: TGTGCCAGCAGGGGGATTAGCGGGGGACAACCTAGAAGCACAGATACGCAGTATTTT.

Ten or more counts support this clonotype. The chain uses TRBV14 and TRBJ1-1, with no clear D. The V and J ends lost 2 bases and 1 base respectively, with 5 bases between them. The germline V gene encodes CDR1 SGHDN and CDR2 FVKESK. The length of the CDR3 is 13 residues. The CDR3 region is CASSQTENTEAFF. Written as DNA, the CDR3 is TGTGCCAGCAGCCAAACAGAGAACACTGAAGCTTTCTTT. The variable domain in full, with the rest retrieved from reference TRBV14 and TRBJ1-1, is EAGVTQFPSHSVIEKGQTVTLRCDPISGHDNLYWYRRVMGKEIKFLLHFVKESKQDESGMPNNRFLAERTGGTYSTLKVQPAELEDSGVYFCASSQTENTEAFFGQGTRLTVV.

This clonotype is medium-sized in the sample. The chain combines TRBV6-5 with TRBJ1-1; the match to TRBD1 covers 8 bases. Germline V gene lookup returns CDR1 MNHEY and CDR2 SVGAGI. The J segment lost 5 bases and the V segment lost 5 bases, leaving 10 bases of the junction unmatched. There are 15 residues in the CDR3. CDR3 residues: CASSNPQGARTEAFF. DNA of the CDR3: TGTGCCAGCAGTAACCCGCAGGGGGCAAGGACTGAAGCTTTCTTT.

Comments on this clonotype: Given the absence of the conserved phenylalanine or tryptophan at the CDR3 end, a read error is likely. It is unclear where the CDR3 begins or ends on the DNA, so no DNA is shown, and the CDR3 is as TCRdb lists it. V is TRBV7-2 and J is TRBJ2-1; the D call in the table, TRBD1, was not verified against the DNA. Germline V gives CDR1 SGHTA, CDR2 FQGNSA. The CDR3 length equals 8 residues, ends included. CDR3 protein: CASSSGPG.

The rearrangement joins TRBV6-1 to TRBJ2-1, with 9 bases lining up with TRBD2. The J call is doubtful: the DNA matches TRBJ2-7 better. The CDR3 totals 13 residues. Per germline, CDR1 MNHNS and CDR2 SASEGT. CDR3 coding DNA: TGTGCCAGCCGAGCGGGGGGCTTTTACGAGCAGTACTTC. It is translated as CASRAGGFYEQYF.